What follows describes a single TCR beta chain. These data belong to a study of CD8+CD57+ T cells in acquired aplastic anemia. Genomic DNA was employed as the template in profiling TCR beta VDJ and CDR3. TCRdb passed the reads through MiXCR, listing each CDR3 protein once. Altogether around 290,000 distinct CDR3 sequences are present, under 65% being singletons, with the ten largest covering around 1.3%. The sequenced patients had an expansion of CD8+CD57+ cells seen by flow cytometry. In all patients, the disease was severe acquired aplastic anemia. Germline-derived CDR1 and CDR2 are LNHNV and YYDKDF (reference sequence). V shed 5 bases and J 4 bases; nucleotides not matched to a gene: 4. CDR3 length equals 15 residues.

The sequenced sample consisted of sorted CD4+, CD8+, or CD8+CD57+ T cells (not recorded which) from PBMCs. This sequence was found in a human donor with aplastic anemia. The V call is TRBV15, the J call TRBJ2-2; 10 nucleotides match TRBD2. The CDR3 sequence: CATSSSGGITGELFF. CDR3 in DNA: TGTGCCACCAGCTCTAGCGGGGGAATCACCGGGGAGCTGTTTTTT.